Shown below are 8 T cell receptor beta chains from a single sample sequenced in a study of siplizumab effects on memory and regulatory T cells. Assay used: immunoSEQ multiplex PCR; TCRdb lists only in-frame clones, some missing. The sample lists about 100,000 clones; around 95% were seen once. Sequencing used Tregs sorted from blood. These receptors all come from a human donor in good health.

V gene TRBV29-1 combines with J gene TRBJ2-3; possibly TRBD1 for D (6 bases). The CDR3 spans 14 residues. The V and J ends lost 4 bases and 0 bases respectively, with 11 bases between them. The germline gives CDR1 SQVTM, CDR2 ANQGSEA. The CDR3 region is CSVVRTASTDTQYF. The CDR3 coding sequence is TGCAGCGTTGTCCGGACAGCTAGCACAGATACGCAGTATTTT.

This clone has more than one count but fewer than ten. The genes are TRBV5-1 and TRBJ2-5; D remains ambiguous. This CDR3 is built from 11 residues. The V gene's germline CDR1 is SGHRS and CDR2 YFSETQ. Between the trimmed V and J ends, which lost 5 bases and 2 bases, there was a span of 4 bases. This CDR3 reads CASRGQETQYF. The CDR3, as DNA: TGCGCCAGCAGGGGTCAAGAGACCCAGTACTTC.

This clone was observed once. V and J are TRBV6-1 and TRBJ2-7; D unclear. The germline V and J ends were trimmed by 2 bases and 7 bases, with 12 bases remaining between them. There are 13 residues in the CDR3. Germline V lookup: CDR1 MNHNS, CDR2 SASEGT. The CDR3 bases are TGTGCCAGCAGTGAACAGGCACCTATAGAGCAGTACTTC. Protein: CASSEQAPIEQYF.

The chain recombines TRBV14 with TRBJ1-4; D gene ambiguous. From germline, CDR1 is SGHDN and CDR2 FVKESK. V lost 1 base to trimming and J lost 7 bases, with 7 bases between them. This CDR3 region has 13 residues. The CDR3 is CASSQAMSEKLFF. Here the CDR3 DNA reads TGTGCCAGCAGCCAAGCTATGAGTGAAAAACTGTTTTTT.

The V and J genes are TRBV19 and TRBJ1-1, with D uncertain. V lost 8 bases and J lost 6, with 13 bases in between. CDR3 length: 12 amino acids. Germline V gene lookup returns CDR1 LNHDA and CDR2 SQIVND (reference sequence). The CDR3 DNA follows: TGTGCCAGTCACGCCACCCAGGCTGAAGCTTTCTTT. Translation gives CASHATQAEAFF.

This chain joins TRBV2 and TRBJ2-2, with D hard to call. CDR1 and CDR2 (germline): SNHLY, FYNNEI. Between the trimmed V and J ends, which lost 9 bases and 1 base, there was a span of 3 bases. This CDR3 spans 11 amino acids. The CDR3 loop reads CARQNTGELFF. CDR3 in DNA: TGTGCCAGACAGAACACCGGGGAGCTGTTTTTT.

The chain combines TRBV7-2 with TRBJ2-1; TRBD2 matches at 9 bases. Germline lookup yields CDR1 SGHTA and CDR2 FQGNSA. V dropped 5 bases and J dropped 2; count of bases not matched to a gene: 7. This CDR3 spans 16 amino acids. CDR3 DNA sequence: TGTGCCAGCAGCACAAACCTAGCGGGAACCTACAATGAGCAGTTCTTC. The encoded protein is CASSTNLAGTYNEQFF.

This chain connects TRBV19 to TRBJ2-1, with 10 bases identical to TRBD2. The V gene end was trimmed by 4 bases and the J gene end by 9 bases; junction bases not matched to a gene: 12. The CDR3 has 16 amino acids. CDR1 LNHDA and CDR2 SQIVND come from the germline V gene (reference sequence). In DNA form, the CDR3 reads TGTGCCAGTAGTACTAAAAGCGGGAGGGCCTATGCTGAGCAGTTCTTC. This codes for CASSTKSGRAYAEQFF.